The subject of this entry is one T cell receptor beta chain. Deletions cut 1 base from V and 0 bases from J, with 10 bases between. CDR1 is SGHTA, CDR2 FQGNSA, per germline. CDR3 length: 15 residues. The repertoire was sequenced with immunoSEQ multiplex PCR; TCRdb's copy has only in-frame clones and lacks some. The top ten hold around 33% of the sample, which has 25,000 to 30,000 clones, 72% seen once. The data are from a study of early stage breast cancer tumors. The specimen was blood. The TCR comes from a person in their fifties with breast cancer. The chain carries TRBV7-2 and TRBJ2-7, with D hard to call. Here the CDR3 DNA reads TGTGCCAGCAGCTTAGGGGGTTGGGACTCCTACGAGCAGTACTTC. Residues: CASSLGGWDSYEQYF. Supplemented by reference TRBV7-2 and TRBJ2-7, the full variable domain reads GAGVSQSPSNKVTEKGKDVELRCDPISGHTALYWYRQSLGQGLEFLIYFQGNSAPDKSGLPSDRFSAERTGGSVSTLTIQRTQQEDSAVYLCASSLGGWDSYEQYFGPGTRLTVT.